This T cell receptor beta chain was observed in a study of tumor-infiltrating lymphocytes in localized non-small cell lung cancer. Overall study context: Patients included smokers and never-smokers with various histologies, some sampled after neoadjuvant chemotherapy. From each patient, both tumor and uninvolved lung, non-adjacent to tumor, were sampled.

Clones were sequenced by immunoSEQ multiplex PCR, and TCRdb holds only the in-frame ones, with some missing. In the table there are some 14,000 clones, about two thirds of which are singletons. As concerns this clone: Its target is unknown.

Germline values: CDR1 GTSNPN, CDR2 SVGIG (reference sequence). The V end lost 3 bases, the J end lost 5 bases, and 13 bases lay between the germline ends. This CDR3 contains 13 residues. Study outcomes and limitations: TCR sequencing covered a subset of patients with enough tissue. Each assay used a separate piece of the same tissue.

The chain links TRBV30 to TRBJ1-1; tentative D call: TRBD1 (5 bases). Sample: uninvolved lung tissue not adjacent to the tumor. The receptor's source is a human donor with non-small cell lung cancer. This chain's CDR3 is CAWRPLQGTEAFF. CDR3 bases: TGTGCCTGGAGGCCCCTGCAGGGAACTGAAGCTTTCTTT.